The entry that follows covers one T cell receptor beta chain sequence. The source of the sample is a study of cytomegalovirus exposure and HLA in healthy donors. There are 15 residues in the CDR3. Germline V gene sequence: CDR1 MGHDK, CDR2 SYGVNS. J was trimmed by 8 bases and V by 1 base; bases with no gene match: 7. Some clones are missing from TCRdb's copy, which holds only in-frame ones; the method was immunoSEQ multiplex PCR. The repertoire has more than 150,000 clones, 88% of them found once; the top ten carry approximately 3%. Sequencing was carried out using PBMCs. The receptor was derived from a man younger than 30 in good health and CMV-seronegative. The chain has TRBV25-1 and TRBJ2-4, with 8 bases fitting TRBD1. CDR3 region: CASSELYDRGDIQYF. The CDR3 DNA is TGTGCCAGCAGTGAATTGTATGACAGGGGAGACATTCAGTACTTC.